This T cell receptor beta chain comes out of a study of PD-1 blockade in classical Hodgkin lymphoma. The time point was: cycle 4 day 1 (C4D1), after more than 5 weeks of nivolumab. Autologous stem cell transplantation was followed by relapse in every patient, and brentuximab vedotin exposure varied. It was by magnetic negative selection that CD4+ T cells were purified from thawed PBMCs. The CDR3 covers 14 residues. The V gene lost 8 bases and the J gene lost 5 bases, with 13 bases spanning the gap. The germline gives CDR1 SGHTA, CDR2 FQGNSA. Notes on this clone: Antigen: not known.

Assay: immunoSEQ multiplex PCR; the TCRdb copy retains only in-frame clones and omits some. The repertoire consists of about 17,000 clones, with roughly 79% occurring once and the leading ten covering 1.5% to 2%. Study-wide points: Before treatment, complete responders showed about the same diversity as newly diagnosed patients.

The sample was CD4+ T cells from blood, taken before the fourth cycle of nivolumab. The TCR sequence derives from a human donor with classical Hodgkin lymphoma. The chain is built from TRBV7-2 and TRBJ1-6; D ambiguous. The CDR3 nucleotides read TGTGCCAGCGATCACGGGGTGAATAATTCACCCCTCCACTTT. It translates to CASDHGVNNSPLHF.